The 20 T cell receptor beta chains listed next were all sequenced from one sample in a study of OX40 agonist ivuxolimab in advanced cancers. Assay used: immunoSEQ multiplex PCR; TCRdb lists only in-frame clones, some missing. The profile covers about 60,000 clones, with 70% to 90% appearing a single time and 9% to 15% taken by the ten largest. Sequencing used CD4+ or CD8+ T cells sorted from blood, obtained in a trial of the OX40 agonist ivuxolimab. These receptor sequences come from an adult with an advanced solid tumor such as melanoma, head and neck, liver or kidney cancer.

The CDR3 nucleotides read TGTGCCAGCAGTGAAGGGGAGGGAACGGACCAGTACTTC. It is translated as CASSEGEGTDQYF. The J gene is TRBJ2-5, the V gene TRBV25-1; TRBD2 aligns across 7 bases. Per the germline V gene, CDR1 is MGHDK and CDR2 is SYGVNS. This CDR3 spans 13 amino acids. Losses at the gene ends were 2 bases for V and 10 bases for J; bases not matched to a gene: 7.

The chain carries TRBV5-1 and TRBJ2-1; 11 nucleotides match TRBD2. This CDR3 region has 15 residues. Germline assignment: CDR1 SGHRS and CDR2 YFSETQ. After removal of 5 bases from V and 6 bases from J, the junction contained 7 bases not matched to a gene. CDR3 DNA sequence: TGCGCCAGCAGTGCCACTAGCGGGGGATTCAATGAGCAGTTCTTC. Amino acids: CASSATSGGFNEQFF.

This clone was found once. V and J are TRBV19 and TRBJ2-5; TRBD1 matches 9 bases. Germline V CDR1 and CDR2: LNHDA, SQIVND (reference sequence). This CDR3 comprises 15 residues. Trimming removed 3 bases from V and 5 bases from J; junction bases left unmatched: 7. The CDR3 loop is CASSMTGGYAETQYF. The CDR3 region has the DNA TGTGCCAGTAGTATGACAGGGGGATATGCGGAGACCCAGTACTTC.

The J gene is TRBJ2-1, the V gene TRBV30, with 10 bases lining up with TRBD2. Trimming removed 4 bases from V and 9 bases from J; junction bases left unmatched: 3. Germline CDR1 is GTSNPN and CDR2 is SVGIG (reference sequence). The CDR3 length is 12 residues. In DNA, the CDR3 is TGTGCCTGGACTAGCGGGAGAGCTGAGCAGTTCTTC. This gives the protein CAWTSGRAEQFF.

The chain has TRBV2 and TRBJ2-2; tentatively, D is TRBD2 (6 bases). Germline-derived CDR1 and CDR2 are SNHLY and FYNNEI. The CDR3 is made up of 16 amino acids. V was pared by 5 bases and J by 4 bases, with 17 bases between. CDR3 bases: TGTGCCAGCAGTTTAGGGCTAGCGCCAACCACCGGGGAGCTGTTTTTT. It specifies CASSLGLAPTTGELFF.

The chain has TRBV5-8 and TRBJ2-1, with 13 positions matching TRBD2. Germline trimming cut 4 bases from V and 4 bases from J; bases unmatched to any gene: 2. From germline, CDR1 is SGHTS and CDR2 YDEGEE. The CDR3 extends over 15 amino acids. CDR3 protein: CASSPGLAGYNEQFF. CDR3 sequence (DNA): TGTGCCAGCAGCCCGGGACTAGCGGGGTACAATGAGCAGTTCTTC.

The CDR3 protein is CASSKGREGRSGNTIYF. CDR3 coding DNA: TGTGCCAGCAGCAAGGGGAGGGAGGGCCGCTCTGGAAACACCATATATTTT. This chain joins TRBV5-5 and TRBJ1-3; tentatively, D is TRBD1 (5 bases). This CDR3 spans 17 amino acids. Trimming pared 4 bases from V and 0 bases from J, leaving 17 bases between. Germline V CDR1 and CDR2: SGHKS, YYEKEE (reference sequence).

The chain combines TRBV7-9 with TRBJ2-1, with 7 bases aligning to TRBD2. This CDR3 has 15 residues. Per germline, CDR1 SEHNR and CDR2 FQNEAQ (reference sequence). Trimming cost V 5 bases and J 0 bases; bases outside gene matches: 4. The CDR3 bases are TGTGCCAGCAGCCCCCGACTAGCCTCCTACAATGAGCAGTTCTTC. Its translation: CASSPRLASYNEQFF.

V and J are TRBV2 and TRBJ1-1; weak D call: TRBD1 (6 bases). The CDR3 consists of 14 residues. Germline V gives CDR1 SNHLY, CDR2 FYNNEI. The ends were cut back, 6 bases at V and 2 bases at J, with 13 bases in the middle. CDR3 DNA: TGTGCCAGCAGGCTGGGGGCGCGAAACACTGAAGCTTTCTTT. It yields the protein CASRLGARNTEAFF. Looking up the rest from reference TRBV2 and TRBJ1-1 gives the full variable domain: EPEVTQTPSHQVTQMGQEVILRCVPISNHLYFYWYRQILGQKVEFLVSFYNNEISEKSEIFDDQFSVERPDGSNFTLKIRSTKLEDSAMYFCASRLGARNTEAFFGQGTRLTVV.

The CDR3 spells CASSSLRLPEAFF. CDR3 coding DNA: TGTGCCAGCAGCTCCCTTCGGTTGCCCGAAGCTTTCTTT. The chain combines TRBV7-2 with TRBJ1-1; unclear D gene. The V gene lost 4 bases and the J gene lost 8 bases, with 14 bases spanning the gap. The CDR3 totals 13 residues. Germline V gene lookup returns CDR1 SGHTA and CDR2 FQGNSA.

The chain recombines TRBV13 with TRBJ2-1; D uncertain. Trimming removed 4 bases at V and 5 bases at J, with 12 bases between. The CDR3 spans 14 residues. Per germline, CDR1 PRHDT and CDR2 FYEKMQ (reference sequence). In DNA form, the CDR3 reads TGTGCCAGCAGCTCCCCCTCAGAGGACAATGAGCAGTTCTTC. It is translated as CASSSPSEDNEQFF.

V usage is TRBV7-2 and J usage is TRBJ2-3; 10 nucleotides line up with TRBD2. Germline assignment: CDR1 SGHTA and CDR2 FQGNSA. The CDR3 extends over 18 amino acids. Trimming at V came to 5 bases and at J to 4 bases, leaving 15 bases not matched to a gene. CDR3 region: CASSPEPLAGVIPDTQYF. Here the CDR3 DNA reads TGTGCCAGCAGCCCGGAACCCCTAGCGGGAGTAATCCCAGATACGCAGTATTTT. Full variable domain (missing parts from reference TRBV7-2 and TRBJ2-3): GAGVSQSPSNKVTEKGKDVELRCDPISGHTALYWYRQSLGQGLEFLIYFQGNSAPDKSGLPSDRFSAERTGGSVSTLTIQRTQQEDSAVYLCASSPEPLAGVIPDTQYFGPGTRLTVL.

V usage is TRBV28 and J usage is TRBJ2-5, with 14 positions matching TRBD2. V gave up 3 bases and J gave up 5 bases; unmatched junction bases: 8. Germline CDR1 reads MDHEN; CDR2 reads SYDVKM. This CDR3 is 17 amino acids long. CDR3 protein: CASSFAGLAGVYETQYF. The CDR3 DNA reads as TGTGCCAGCAGTTTCGCGGGACTAGCGGGAGTCTATGAGACCCAGTACTTC. The entire variable domain, with the rest obtained from reference TRBV28 and TRBJ2-5, is as follows: DVKVTQSSRYLVKRTGEKVFLECVQDMDHENMFWYRQDPGLGLRLIYFSYDVKMKEKGDIPEGYSVSREKKERFSLILESASTNQTSMYLCASSFAGLAGVYETQYFGPGTRLLVL.

The chain recombines TRBV7-9 with TRBJ2-1; TRBD2 aligns across 9 bases. The CDR3 sequence is 14 residues long. The J segment lost 6 bases and the V segment lost 5 bases, leaving 5 bases of the junction unmatched. Germline V lookup: CDR1 SEHNR, CDR2 FQNEAQ (reference sequence). This CDR3 reads CASSQGTSRNEQFF. The CDR3 nucleotides are TGTGCCAGCAGCCAAGGGACTAGCCGCAATGAGCAGTTCTTC.

The J gene is TRBJ2-1, the V gene TRBV10-2; 10 nucleotides match TRBD1. Germline loops: CDR1 WSHSY, CDR2 SAAADI. The CDR3 length is 15 residues. Losses at the gene ends were 10 bases for V and 2 bases for J; bases not matched to a gene: 8. The CDR3 spells CATSLGTGAYNEQFF. CDR3 sequence (DNA): TGCGCCACCTCGCTAGGGACAGGGGCCTACAATGAGCAGTTCTTC.

The V and J genes are TRBV27 and TRBJ1-4; D is unclear. V lost 2 bases, J lost 5 bases, and 15 bases lay in between. The germline V gene encodes CDR1 MNHEY and CDR2 SMNVEV (reference sequence). The CDR3 has 16 residues. The CDR3 reads CASSLRRGGINEKLFF. Written as DNA, the CDR3 is TGTGCCAGCAGTTTACGTCGAGGAGGGATAAATGAAAAACTGTTTTTT.

This sequence joins TRBV7-8 and TRBJ1-5, with a tentative D call TRBD1 (5 bases). Trimming stripped 5 bases from V and 3 bases from J, with 17 bases between. Looked up from germline, CDR1 is SGHVS and CDR2 is FQNEAQ. The length of the CDR3 is 16 residues. CDR3: CASSPLSREVNQPQHF. CDR3 coding DNA: TGTGCCAGCAGCCCCTTGTCCAGGGAGGTCAATCAGCCCCAGCATTTT.

The V gene is TRBV7-7, the J gene TRBJ1-1, with D unresolved. Trimming left V 0 bases short and J 1 base short, with 3 bases between. The length of the CDR3 is 13 residues. Germline CDR1 SSHAT, CDR2 FNYEAQ (reference sequence). CDR3 protein: CASSLAKNTEAFF. In DNA, the CDR3 is TGTGCCAGCAGCTTAGCGAAGAACACTGAAGCTTTCTTT.

This clone was seen only a few times. One end of the junction is discordant with germline, which a read error may explain. V usage is TRBV2 and J usage is TRBJ1-2; D might be TRBD1 (5 bases). This CDR3 is built from 12 residues. CDR1 is SNHLY, CDR2 FYNNEI, per germline. The CDR3 region is CASTERDGGYTF. The CDR3 region has the DNA TGTGCCAGCACTGAACGGGACGGAGGCTACACCTTC.

V is TRBV11-2 and J is TRBJ2-1; no clear D gene. Germline loops: CDR1 SGHAT, CDR2 FQNNGV. This CDR3 has 11 amino acids. V dropped 5 bases and J dropped 8 bases, with 7 bases sitting between them. The CDR3 DNA is TGTGCCAGCAGCGGATACTATGAGCAGTTCTTC. Its protein is CASSGYYEQFF.